This T cell receptor (beta chain) was obtained from a study of blood T cells in healthy people across ages. Findings of the study overall: Versus aged donors, long-lived donors had higher diversity and more naive CD4+ cells. Unsorted PBMCs prevented conclusive naive versus antigen-experienced comparison.

With V trimmed by 4 bases and J by 4 bases, 17 bases remained unmatched. Germline V gene lookup returns CDR1 SGHAT and CDR2 FQNNGV. CDR3 length equals 18 residues. This clonotype was counted only a few times. Antigen: not known. There were healthy Caucasian individuals from Russia, aged 6 to 90, serving as donors. A second 7 to 11 cycle PCR used barcoded and J-beta primers. Template switching added a 12-random-nucleotide identifier to every cDNA molecule. A single record per CDR3 protein comes from TCRdb applying MiXCR to the 5' RACE reads. The sample yields 870,000 or so distinct CDR3 sequences, 29% seen once.

J is TRBJ1-2 and V is TRBV11-2; 8 bases match TRBD1. The material sequenced was blood. The TCR was taken from a woman at least 80 years old in good health. The CDR3 coding sequence is TGTGCCAGCAGCTCACAGACCGGGGCAGGGGGCGGCGGCTATGGCTACACCTTC. Amino acids: CASSSQTGAGGGGYGYTF. The whole variable domain, remainder taken from reference TRBV11-2 and TRBJ1-2, is EAGVAQSPRYKIIEKRQSVAFWCNPISGHATLYWYQQILGQGPKLLIQFQNNGVVDDSQLPKDRFSAERLKGVDSTLKIQPAKLEDSAVYLCASSSQTGAGGGGYGYTFGSGTRLTVV.